The 9 T cell receptor beta chains presented below share a single source sample, sequenced in a study of T cells after yellow fever vaccination. MiXCR, run by TCRdb on the 5' RACE reads, gives a single entry per CDR3 protein. The sample lists 450,000 to 650,000 distinct CDR3 sequences, about 13% occurring once. The sample consisted of PBMCs, taken on the day of the yellow fever booster vaccination. The receptors were sampled from a man younger than 40 who received the YFV17D yellow fever vaccine.

This clonotype was seen ten or more times. Here the CDR3 reads CSASADRGRREQYF. The CDR3 DNA reads TGCAGTGCTTCCGCGGACAGGGGACGCCGAGAGCAGTACTTC. V usage is TRBV20-1 and J usage is TRBJ2-7, with 9 nucleotides matching TRBD1. Trimming at V came to 5 bases and at J to 7 bases, leaving 12 bases not matched to a gene. The CDR3 is 14 residues long. Per the germline V gene, CDR1 is DFQATT and CDR2 is SNEGSKA (reference sequence).

This chain uses TRBV5-1 with TRBJ2-1; 10 bases are a match to TRBD2. Unmatched junction bases numbered 4, after V lost 3 bases and J lost 4 bases. The germline V gene has CDR1 SGHRS and CDR2 YFSETQ. This CDR3 spans 15 amino acids. The CDR3 here is CASSSSGSGYNEQFF. The CDR3 nucleotides read TGCGCCAGCAGCTCTAGCGGGAGTGGTTACAATGAGCAGTTCTTC.

About this clonotype: An end of the junction differs from the germline gene, which may be a read error. This chain joins TRBV5-1 and TRBJ2-7; TRBD1 matches at 11 bases. The CDR3 is made up of 16 amino acids. Per the germline V gene, CDR1 is SGHRS and CDR2 is YFSETQ. The CDR3 coding sequence is TGCGCCGGCAGCTTGGGGACAGGGGGGCTGATCTACGAGCAGTACTTC. Translating it yields CAGSLGTGGLIYEQYF.

V is TRBV20-1 and J is TRBJ1-2, with D uncertain. Trimming removed 3 bases at V and 4 bases at J, with 6 bases between. Germline V gene sequence: CDR1 DFQATT, CDR2 SNEGSKA (reference sequence). The CDR3 is 11 residues long. Here the CDR3 DNA reads TGCAGTGCTAGGAACAGCTATGGCTACACCTTC. It codes for CSARNSYGYTF.

V gene TRBV6-5 combines with J gene TRBJ2-5; TRBD1 agrees at 9 bases. The V segment lost 2 bases and the J segment 3 bases; nucleotides outside the gene matches: 4. The germline CDR1 and CDR2 sequences are MNHEY and SVGAGI. The CDR3 has 15 residues. The CDR3 is CASSYVWTGEETQYF. In nucleotides, the CDR3 is TGTGCCAGCAGTTACGTATGGACAGGGGAAGAGACCCAGTACTTC.

This clonotype showed up just a few times. J is TRBJ2-2 and V is TRBV6-1; 7 nucleotides line up with TRBD1. The CDR3 is 16 residues long. The trim removed 6 bases at V and 4 bases at J, leaving 11 bases unmatched. Germline V lookup: CDR1 MNHNS, CDR2 SASEGT. The chain's CDR3 is CASRTLFGQVTGELFF. DNA for the CDR3: TGTGCCAGCAGGACACTCTTCGGACAGGTCACCGGGGAGCTGTTTTTT.

The rearrangement links TRBV20-1 to TRBJ2-5; the D call may be TRBD1 or TRBD2 (5 bases each). This CDR3 comprises 13 residues. Looked up from germline, CDR1 is DFQATT and CDR2 is SNEGSKA (reference sequence). The V end lost 5 bases, the J end lost 6 bases, and 16 bases lay between the germline ends. DNA of the CDR3: TGCAGTGCTCTGACTGGGGGAGTCCAGACCCAGTACTTC. The encoded protein is CSALTGGVQTQYF.

This chain connects TRBV4-3 to TRBJ2-2; D remains unclear. Per germline, CDR1 LGHNA and CDR2 YSLEER. V was pared by 0 bases and J by 5 bases, with 19 bases between. The CDR3 consists of 18 residues. This CDR3 reads CASSQETSWVDLTGELFF. Here the CDR3 DNA reads TGCGCCAGCAGCCAAGAGACCTCTTGGGTGGATCTTACCGGGGAGCTGTTTTTT.

CDR3 nucleotide sequence: TGCGCCAGCAGCGGGGAGGCCACCGGGGAGCTGTTTTTT. It encodes CASSGEATGELFF. The rearrangement links TRBV5-1 to TRBJ2-2, with D possibly matching TRBD2 (6 bases). Germline V lookup: CDR1 SGHRS, CDR2 YFSETQ. CDR3 length: 13 residues. Trimming shortened V by 4 bases and J by 4 bases, and 8 bases separated the two germline ends.